The 12 T cell receptor beta chains in this list originate from one sample, sequenced in a study of blood T cell repertoires in COVID-19 (dated by TCRdb to about 2020). The method was the immunoSEQ multiplex PCR assay. TCRdb re-hosts the immuneACCESS table, in-frame sequences only. Its copies lack some clones; in the studies checked, an unresolved V gene accounts for under half of them, and the cause for the rest is not known. The sample table lists roughly 120,000 clones, 60% to 85% of them with a count of one. The ten largest clones add up to roughly 6% of the sample. Sequencing input: peripheral blood. The receptors were sampled from a man between 70 and 80 years old with acute or convalescent COVID-19.

This clone was observed at least ten times. This chain links TRBV24-1 with TRBJ2-1, with 7 nucleotides matching TRBD2. This CDR3 has 15 residues. V lost 1 base to trimming and J lost 8 bases; unmatched junction nucleotides: 7. Germline CDR1 is KGHDR and CDR2 is SFDVKD. The CDR3 sequence: CATSDFAGEVYEQFF. CDR3 nucleotide sequence: TGTGCCACCAGTGATTTTGCGGGAGAGGTCTATGAGCAGTTCTTC.

The V gene is TRBV6-6, the J gene TRBJ1-5; 8 bases line up with TRBD1. The junction had 6 bases not matched to a gene; V was cut back by 5 bases and J by 0 bases. Germline V gene sequence: CDR1 MNHNY, CDR2 SVGAGI (reference sequence). The CDR3 has 16 residues. CDR3 sequence: CASSPGTGISNQPQHF. The DNA of the CDR3 is TGTGCCAGCAGTCCCGGGACAGGAATTAGCAATCAGCCCCAGCATTTT.

The V call is TRBV5-1, the J call TRBJ2-1, with TRBD2 as a possible D gene (6 bases). This CDR3 spans 19 amino acids. CDR1 and CDR2 (germline): SGHRS, YFSETQ. Trimming stripped 2 bases from V and 9 bases from J, with 30 bases between. This chain's CDR3 is CASSLIPSPSSEIPSEQFF. The CDR3 nucleotides read TGCGCCAGCAGCTTAATTCCTTCTCCTTCTAGCGAGATCCCGAGTGAGCAGTTCTTC.

J is TRBJ1-1 and V is TRBV5-6; 9 positions agree with TRBD1. The J segment lost 0 bases and the V segment lost 0 bases, leaving 6 bases of the junction unmatched. Germline lookup yields CDR1 SGHDT and CDR2 YYEEEE. This CDR3 is 17 amino acids long. CDR3 sequence: CASSLEGQGLMNTEAFF. As DNA, the CDR3 is TGTGCCAGCAGCTTGGAAGGACAGGGGTTAATGAACACTGAAGCTTTCTTT.

This chain links TRBV27 with TRBJ2-2; 10 positions agree with TRBD1. Per the germline V gene, CDR1 is MNHEY and CDR2 is SMNVEV (reference sequence). This CDR3 contains 15 residues. J was trimmed by 4 bases and V by 6 bases; bases with no gene match: 5. CDR3 loop: CASRRTGGSTGELFF. The CDR3 DNA is TGTGCCAGCAGACGGACAGGGGGGAGCACCGGGGAGCTGTTTTTT.

This chain links TRBV28 with TRBJ1-2; D call uncertain. Germline V CDR1 and CDR2: MDHEN, SYDVKM. The V end lost 5 bases, the J end lost 3 bases, and 28 bases lay between the germline ends. This CDR3 region has 19 residues. CDR3 loop: CASSPPNTDFTSWDYGYTF. As DNA, the CDR3 is TGTGCCAGCAGTCCCCCCAATACGGACTTCACCTCGTGGGACTATGGCTACACCTTC.

Worth noting for this clone: This sample includes further DNA sequences coding for the same CDR3. This sequence joins TRBV30 and TRBJ2-7; possible D gene TRBD1, 5 bases. V lost 1 base, J lost 3 bases, and 7 bases lay in between. Germline V gives CDR1 GTSNPN, CDR2 SVGIG (reference sequence). This CDR3 is built from 12 residues. DNA for the CDR3: TGTGCCTGGAGTGGCCAGGGCTACGAGCAGTACTTC. Translated, it gives CAWSGQGYEQYF.

The chain employs TRBV7-9 and TRBJ1-2; 11 bases are a match to TRBD1. J lost 6 bases, V lost 4 bases, and 4 bases had no gene match. The CDR3 covers 14 residues. Germline V gives CDR1 SEHNR, CDR2 FQNEAQ (reference sequence). DNA of the CDR3: TGTGCCAGCAGCTCCTGGACAGGGGGCGATGGCTACACCTTC. This translates into CASSSWTGGDGYTF.

The genes are TRBV2 and TRBJ1-2; no definite D call. V was clipped by 4 bases and J by 0 bases, with 12 bases between them. The CDR3 is 15 amino acids. In germline, CDR1 is SNHLY, CDR2 FYNNEI. Written as DNA, the CDR3 is TGTGCCAGCAGTGTAGTCCGCGGGGCTAACTATGGCTACACCTTC. Protein: CASSVVRGANYGYTF. The variable domain in full, completed from reference TRBV2 and TRBJ1-2, reads EPEVTQTPSHQVTQMGQEVILRCVPISNHLYFYWYRQILGQKVEFLVSFYNNEISEKSEIFDDQFSVERPDGSNFTLKIRSTKLEDSAMYFCASSVVRGANYGYTFGSGTRLTVV.

The chain carries TRBV5-1 and TRBJ2-7; 7 bases are shared with TRBD1. Germline V gene lookup returns CDR1 SGHRS and CDR2 YFSETQ. There are 13 residues in the CDR3. J lost 3 bases, V lost 0 bases, and 0 bases had no gene match. The CDR3 nucleotides are TGCGCCAGCAGCTTGGGGACAGGCTACGAGCAGTACTTC. It codes for CASSLGTGYEQYF.

This clone was seen a few times. The rearrangement uses TRBV14 and TRBJ2-1; 9 bases are a match to TRBD2. CDR1 is SGHDN, CDR2 FVKESK, per germline. CDR3 length: 16 amino acids. V was clipped by 3 bases and J by 7 bases; unmatched bases: 10. As DNA, the CDR3 is TGTGCCAGCAGCCAGGCTCGCGGGAGGGCCGGAAATGAGCAGTTCTTC. This gives the protein CASSQARGRAGNEQFF.

This clone showed up just a few times. The chain joins TRBV11-3 to TRBJ2-3; possible D gene TRBD2, 6 bases. Germline assignment: CDR1 SGHNT and CDR2 YENEEA. V lost 0 bases to trimming and J lost 8 bases, with 12 bases between them. There are 14 residues in the CDR3. The DNA of the CDR3 is TGTGCCAGCAGCTTAGAGGGGGGTGAGGTTACGCAGTATTTT. Translated, it gives CASSLEGGEVTQYF.